This T cell receptor (beta chain) was profiled in a study of blood T cells in healthy people across ages. Findings and limits, study-wide: It was not possible, with unsorted PBMCs, to conclusively compare naive and antigen-experienced cells.

This clonotype was observed a few times. The antigen remains unidentified. The CDR3 totals 12 residues. Germline V gene data show CDR1 as SQVTM and CDR2 as ANQGSEA. V was cut by 1 base and J by 5 bases, with 8 bases left in between. The draw of peripheral blood yielded ten milliliters from each donor. Together with a sample-barcoded 5' primer, a J-beta primer mix was included in a second PCR lasting about 6 to 12 cycles. Paired-end reads containing CDR3 totaled no fewer than 3 million for each sample. MiXCR, applied by TCRdb to the 5' RACE reads, yields one record per CDR3 protein. The table has around 990,000 distinct CDR3 sequences, approximately 25% seen once. These data also formed part of another study, on T cells of mothers and their children.

This chain links TRBV29-1 with TRBJ1-1; D not resolved. Sequencing was done on a sample of blood. This TCR was recovered from a girl aged 2-9 years in good health. The CDR3 is CSVEVGVTEAFF. The CDR3 DNA reads as TGCAGCGTTGAAGTTGGGGTGACTGAAGCTTTCTTT. Full variable domain (rest looked up from reference TRBV29-1 and TRBJ1-1): SAVISQKPSRDICQRGTSLTIQCQVDSQVTMMFWYRQQPGQSLTLIATANQGSEATYESGFVIDKFPISRPNLTFSTLTVSNMSPEDSSIYLCSVEVGVTEAFFGQGTRLTVV.